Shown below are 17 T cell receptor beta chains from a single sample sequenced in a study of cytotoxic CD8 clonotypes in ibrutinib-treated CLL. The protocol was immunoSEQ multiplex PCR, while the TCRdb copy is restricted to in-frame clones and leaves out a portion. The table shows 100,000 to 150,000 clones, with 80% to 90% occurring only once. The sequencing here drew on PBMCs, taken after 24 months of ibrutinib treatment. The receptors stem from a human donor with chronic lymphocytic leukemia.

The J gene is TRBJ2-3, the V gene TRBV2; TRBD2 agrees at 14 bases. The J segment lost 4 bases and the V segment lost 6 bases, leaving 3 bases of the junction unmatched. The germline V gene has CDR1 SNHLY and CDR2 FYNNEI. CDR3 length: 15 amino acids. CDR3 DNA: TGTGCCAGCAGGCCGACTAGCGGGGGGGCAGATACGCAGTATTTT. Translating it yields CASRPTSGGADTQYF.

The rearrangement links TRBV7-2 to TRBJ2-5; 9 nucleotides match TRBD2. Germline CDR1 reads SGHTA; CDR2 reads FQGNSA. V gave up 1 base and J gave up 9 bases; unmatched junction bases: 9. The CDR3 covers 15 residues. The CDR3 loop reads CASSLGWRGGGAQYF. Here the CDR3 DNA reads TGTGCCAGCAGCTTAGGCTGGCGGGGGGGTGGGGCCCAGTACTTC.

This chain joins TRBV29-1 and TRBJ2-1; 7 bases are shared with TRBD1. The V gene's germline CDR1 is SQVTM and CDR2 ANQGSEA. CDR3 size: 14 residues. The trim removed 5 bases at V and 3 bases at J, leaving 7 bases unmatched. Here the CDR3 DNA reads TGCAGCGTTCATACAGGGGCTGGCTACAATGAGCAGTTCTTC. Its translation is CSVHTGAGYNEQFF.

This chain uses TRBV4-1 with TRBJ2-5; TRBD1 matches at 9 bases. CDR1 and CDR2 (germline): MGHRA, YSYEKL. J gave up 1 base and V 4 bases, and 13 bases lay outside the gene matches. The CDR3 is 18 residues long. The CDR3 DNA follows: TGCGCCAGCAGCCTGGGGGACAGGGCGCTTACGTCCCAAGAGACCCAGTACTTC. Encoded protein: CASSLGDRALTSQETQYF.

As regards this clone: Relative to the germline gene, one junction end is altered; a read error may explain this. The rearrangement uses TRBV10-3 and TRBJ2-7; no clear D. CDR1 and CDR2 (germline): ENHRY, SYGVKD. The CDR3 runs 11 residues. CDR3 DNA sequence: TGTGCCATCAGTGAGGTCAGGTTTCCCCCCTTC. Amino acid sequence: CAISEVRFPPF.

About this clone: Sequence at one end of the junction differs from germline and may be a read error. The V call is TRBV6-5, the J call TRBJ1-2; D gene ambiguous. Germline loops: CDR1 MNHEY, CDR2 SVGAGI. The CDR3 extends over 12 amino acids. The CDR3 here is CASNYEGSGYTF. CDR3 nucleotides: TGTGCCAGCAATTACGAGGGTAGTGGCTACACCTTC.

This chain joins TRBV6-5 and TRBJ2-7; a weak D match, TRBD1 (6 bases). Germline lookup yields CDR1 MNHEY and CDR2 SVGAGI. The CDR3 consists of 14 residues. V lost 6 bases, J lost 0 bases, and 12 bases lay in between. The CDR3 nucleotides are TGTGCCAGCAGGGTGAGGGGGAGCTCCTACGAGCAGTACTTC. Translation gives CASRVRGSSYEQYF.

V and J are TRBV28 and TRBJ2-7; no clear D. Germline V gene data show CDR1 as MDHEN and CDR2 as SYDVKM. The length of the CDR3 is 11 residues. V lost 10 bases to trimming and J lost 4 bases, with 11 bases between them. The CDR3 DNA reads TGTGCCACCCATACGCCTTACGAGCAGTACTTC. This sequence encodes CATHTPYEQYF. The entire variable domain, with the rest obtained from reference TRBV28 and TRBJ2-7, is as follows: DVKVTQSSRYLVKRTGEKVFLECVQDMDHENMFWYRQDPGLGLRLIYFSYDVKMKEKGDIPEGYSVSREKKERFSLILESASTNQTSMYLCATHTPYEQYFGPGTRLTVT.

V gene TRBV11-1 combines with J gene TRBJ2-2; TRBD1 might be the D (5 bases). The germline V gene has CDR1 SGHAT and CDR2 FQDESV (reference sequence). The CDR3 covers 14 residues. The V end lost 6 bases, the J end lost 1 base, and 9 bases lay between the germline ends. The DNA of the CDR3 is TGTGCCAGCAGGACAGCGATGAACACCGGGGAGCTGTTTTTT. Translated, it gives CASRTAMNTGELFF.

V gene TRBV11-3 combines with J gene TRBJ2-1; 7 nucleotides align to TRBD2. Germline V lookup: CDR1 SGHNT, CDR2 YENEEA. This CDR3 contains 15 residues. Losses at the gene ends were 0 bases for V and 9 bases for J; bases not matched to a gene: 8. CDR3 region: CASSLDGGGRSEQFF. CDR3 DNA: TGTGCCAGCAGCTTAGATGGCGGGGGACGGAGTGAGCAGTTCTTC.

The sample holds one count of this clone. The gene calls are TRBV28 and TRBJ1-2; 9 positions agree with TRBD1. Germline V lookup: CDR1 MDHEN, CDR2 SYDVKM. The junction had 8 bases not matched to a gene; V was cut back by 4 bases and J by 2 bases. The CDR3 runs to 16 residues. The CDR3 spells CASSSIQGAMNYGYTF. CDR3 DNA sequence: TGTGCCAGCAGTTCGATACAGGGGGCAATGAACTATGGCTACACCTTC.

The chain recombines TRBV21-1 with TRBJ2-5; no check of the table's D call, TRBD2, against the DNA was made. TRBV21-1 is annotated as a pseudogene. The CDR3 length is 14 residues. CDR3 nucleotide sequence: TGTGCCAGCAGCAAGGCGACTAGCAAAGAGACCCAGTACTTC. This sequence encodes CASSKATSKETQYF.

CDR3 sequence: CASSVEGLGSSGNTIYF. The CDR3 DNA is TGTGCCAGCAGCGTAGAGGGGCTGGGAAGCTCTGGAAACACCATATATTTT. The V gene is TRBV9, the J gene TRBJ1-3; D might be TRBD1 (5 bases). The length of the CDR3 is 17 residues. The V and J ends lost 0 bases and 0 bases respectively, with 13 bases between them. CDR1 and CDR2 (germline): SGDLS, YYNGEE.

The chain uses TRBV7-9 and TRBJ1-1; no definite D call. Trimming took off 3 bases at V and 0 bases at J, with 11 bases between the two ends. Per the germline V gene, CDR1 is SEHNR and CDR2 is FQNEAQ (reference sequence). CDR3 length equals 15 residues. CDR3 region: CASSLVSRMNTEAFF. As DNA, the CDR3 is TGTGCCAGCAGCTTGGTGTCCCGAATGAACACTGAAGCTTTCTTT.

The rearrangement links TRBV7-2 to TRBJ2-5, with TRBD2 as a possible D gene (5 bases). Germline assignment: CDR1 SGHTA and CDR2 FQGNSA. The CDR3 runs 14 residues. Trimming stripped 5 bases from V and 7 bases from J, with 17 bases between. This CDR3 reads CASSQLESSGTQYF. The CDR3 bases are TGTGCCAGCAGCCAACTAGAATCCTCGGGGACCCAGTACTTC. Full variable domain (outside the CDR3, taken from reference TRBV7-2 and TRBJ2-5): GAGVSQSPSNKVTEKGKDVELRCDPISGHTALYWYRQSLGQGLEFLIYFQGNSAPDKSGLPSDRFSAERTGGSVSTLTIQRTQQEDSAVYLCASSQLESSGTQYFGPGTRLLVL.

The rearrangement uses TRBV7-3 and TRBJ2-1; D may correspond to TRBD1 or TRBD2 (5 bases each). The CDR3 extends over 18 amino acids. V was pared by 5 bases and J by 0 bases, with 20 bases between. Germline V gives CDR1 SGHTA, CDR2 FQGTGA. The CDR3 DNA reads TGTGCCAGCAGCCAGAATGGTGGGACCCCGAGCTCCTACAATGAGCAGTTCTTC. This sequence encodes CASSQNGGTPSSYNEQFF.

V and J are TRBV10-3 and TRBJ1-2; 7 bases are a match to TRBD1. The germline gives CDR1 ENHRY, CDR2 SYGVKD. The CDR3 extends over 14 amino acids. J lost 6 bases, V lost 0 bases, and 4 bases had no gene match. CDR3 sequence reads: CAISESRGTDGYTF. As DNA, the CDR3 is TGTGCCATCAGTGAGTCGAGGGGGACAGATGGCTACACCTTC.